A single sample gave rise to the 8 T cell receptor beta chains below, sequenced in a study of T-cell memory formation after mild COVID-19. A single record per CDR3 protein comes from TCRdb applying MiXCR to the 5' RACE reads. The sample shows about 400,000 distinct CDR3 sequences, more than 15% of them seen only once. Sample: PBMCs or a T cell subset sorted from them (not recorded which). The receptor set was obtained from a man between 18 and 35 years old who had mild COVID-19 (a few samples of this study predate the infection). Cell type and time point are not known.

The rearrangement links TRBV3-1 to TRBJ2-1; 8 bases align to TRBD2. Germline CDR1 is LGHDT and CDR2 is YNNKEL (reference sequence). The CDR3 extends over 15 amino acids. V was clipped by 5 bases and J by 5 bases; unmatched bases: 8. The chain's CDR3 is CASSDTSGRNNEQFF. The DNA for the CDR3 is TGTGCCAGCAGCGATACTAGCGGTAGGAACAATGAGCAGTTCTTC.

The gene calls are TRBV20-1 and TRBJ2-5; no clear D gene. This CDR3 has 13 residues. The ends were cut back, 1 base at V and 4 bases at J, with 10 bases in the middle. The germline gives CDR1 DFQATT, CDR2 SNEGSKA (reference sequence). The CDR3 nucleotides read TGCAGTGCTAGAGCCCCAATCGGAGAGACCCAGTACTTC. Protein sequence: CSARAPIGETQYF.

This clonotype has more than one count but fewer than ten. The rearrangement uses TRBV7-9 and TRBJ2-7, with TRBD1 matching over 9 bases. The trim removed 2 bases at V and 2 bases at J, leaving 13 bases unmatched. CDR3 length: 18 residues. Germline lookup yields CDR1 SEHNR and CDR2 FQNEAQ (reference sequence). The CDR3 nucleotides are TGTGCCAGCAGCTTAAAGGGGAGCGGACAGGGGATCACCTACGAGCAGTACTTC. The encoded protein is CASSLKGSGQGITYEQYF.

This clonotype was seen a handful of times. V usage is TRBV19 and J usage is TRBJ2-7; 9 bases fit TRBD1. The length of the CDR3 is 15 residues. Germline CDR1 reads LNHDA; CDR2 reads SQIVND (reference sequence). Unmatched junction bases numbered 9, after V lost 6 bases and J lost 3 bases. This CDR3 reads CASSKTGTGYYEQYF. The CDR3 DNA follows: TGTGCCAGTAGCAAAACCGGGACAGGGTACTACGAGCAGTACTTC.

This clonotype was observed a handful of times. The genes are TRBV18 and TRBJ1-1; D might be TRBD1 (5 bases). The germline CDR1 and CDR2 sequences are KGHSH and LQKENI. The V and J ends lost 3 bases and 1 base respectively, with 9 bases between them. The CDR3 extends over 14 amino acids. CDR3 nucleotide sequence: TGTGCCAGCTCACCGACAGCGGAGAACACTGAAGCTTTCTTT. As protein: CASSPTAENTEAFF.

This clonotype was recorded a few times. The chain couples TRBV12-3 or TRBV12-4 to TRBJ1-4, with 8 positions matching TRBD1. The CDR3 totals 14 residues. Trimming cost V 5 bases and J 5 bases; bases outside gene matches: 4. The CDR3 nucleotides read TGTGCCAGCAGTCCCCGGGACAGGAATGAAAAACTGTTTTTT. This gives the protein CASSPRDRNEKLFF.

This chain connects TRBV15 to TRBJ1-1; 9 bases match TRBD1. After removal of 4 bases from V and 4 bases from J, the junction contained 1 base not matched to a gene. Per germline, CDR1 LNHNV and CDR2 YYDKDF (reference sequence). This CDR3 spans 13 amino acids. The DNA of the CDR3 is TGTGCCACCAGCATACAGGGGGCCACTGAAGCTTTCTTT. Translated, it gives CATSIQGATEAFF.

This clonotype was seen at least ten times. V usage is TRBV6-2 or TRBV6-3 and J usage is TRBJ2-3; D gene ambiguous. Per the germline V gene, CDR1 is MNHEY and CDR2 is SVGEGT. Trimming took 2 bases from V and 4 from J, leaving 4 bases between them. CDR3 length: 12 amino acids. The CDR3 DNA is TGTGCCAGCAGTTACCGGTCAGATACGCAGTATTTT. It codes for CASSYRSDTQYF.